Below, 22 T cell receptor beta chains from the same sample are listed, as sequenced in a study of cytomegalovirus exposure and HLA in healthy donors. Both 60 Vbeta primers and 13 Jbeta primers went into the PCR. Libraries were prepared by immunoSEQ multiplex PCR; TCRdb keeps only in-frame clonotypes and omits some of them. The data hold 150,000 to 200,000 clones, with 79% observed a single time. What was sequenced was PBMCs. The receptors were sampled from a woman in her forties or fifties in good health and CMV-seronegative.

V gene TRBV4-1 combines with J gene TRBJ1-5; D perhaps matches TRBD1 (6 bases). The CDR3 has 13 residues. The germline V gene has CDR1 MGHRA and CDR2 YSYEKL. V lost 4 bases and J lost 4, with 8 bases in between. The CDR3 coding sequence is TGCGCCAGCAGCCGGGGGCCGAATCAGCCCCAGCATTTT. Translation gives CASSRGPNQPQHF.

The chain combines TRBV4-3 with TRBJ1-2, with D unresolved. Trimming left V 0 bases short and J 0 bases short, with 17 bases between. There are 18 residues in the CDR3. CDR1 LGHNA and CDR2 YSLEER come from the germline V gene. The CDR3 reads CASSQDIGGLSTNYGYTF. DNA of the CDR3: TGCGCCAGCAGCCAAGATATCGGTGGTTTGTCGACTAACTATGGCTACACCTTC.

This clone was picked up one time. The chain employs TRBV30 and TRBJ2-1; possibly TRBD1 for D (7 bases). The CDR3 extends over 16 amino acids. Trimming stripped 3 bases from V and 0 bases from J, with 15 bases between. Germline V gives CDR1 GTSNPN, CDR2 SVGIG (reference sequence). The CDR3 reads CAWSGGRQGSYNEQFF. The CDR3 DNA follows: TGTGCCTGGAGCGGGGGTAGACAGGGCTCCTACAATGAGCAGTTCTTC.

The rearrangement joins TRBV5-1 to TRBJ2-7; 7 nucleotides align to TRBD2. Germline values: CDR1 SGHRS, CDR2 YFSETQ. V lost 4 bases, J lost 6 bases, and 10 bases stayed unmatched. The CDR3 runs to 14 residues. CDR3 in amino acids: CASSRGLLAREQYF. In DNA, the CDR3 is TGCGCCAGCAGCCGGGGACTACTAGCACGCGAGCAGTACTTC.

V is TRBV6-6 and J is TRBJ1-2, with 9 bases that match TRBD1. V dropped 7 bases and J dropped 5; count of bases not matched to a gene: 5. Germline loops: CDR1 MNHNY, CDR2 SVGAGI (reference sequence). The CDR3 is 13 residues long. The CDR3 sequence: CASNPGQGYGYTF. CDR3 nucleotide sequence: TGTGCCAGCAACCCGGGACAGGGATATGGCTACACCTTC.

The chain links TRBV9 to TRBJ2-2, with TRBD2 matching over 7 bases. The germline gives CDR1 SGDLS, CDR2 YYNGEE. The CDR3 covers 17 residues. With 3 bases clipped from V and 4 bases from J, the junction kept 12 bases outside the gene matches. The CDR3 protein is CASSARGGEGFTGELFF. In nucleotides, the CDR3 is TGTGCCAGCAGCGCCAGAGGAGGGGAGGGGTTCACCGGGGAGCTGTTTTTT.

This clone was seen a few times. V is TRBV7-9 and J is TRBJ2-2; no clear D gene. CDR1 and CDR2 from the germline V gene are SEHNR and FQNEAQ (reference sequence). Trimming left V 5 bases short and J 5 bases short, with 9 bases between. CDR3 length: 13 residues. The CDR3 nucleotides are TGTGCCAGCAGCCCACATCCTACCGGGGAGCTGTTTTTT. Its translation is CASSPHPTGELFF. The full variable domain, rest sourced from reference TRBV7-9 and TRBJ2-2, is DTGVSQNPRHKITKRGQNVTFRCDPISEHNRLYWYRQTLGQGPEFLTYFQNEAQLEKSRLLSDRFSAERPKGSFSTLEIQRTEQGDSAMYLCASSPHPTGELFFGEGSRLTVL.

The rearrangement links TRBV21-1 to TRBJ1-1; the table's D call, TRBD1, was not checked against the DNA. TRBV21-1 is noted as a pseudogene. The CDR3 contains 11 residues. CDR3: CASGQNTEAFF. CDR3 DNA: TGTGCCAGCGGCCAGAACACTGAAGCTTTCTTT.

This clone was detected a few times. The V gene is TRBV5-1, the J gene TRBJ1-1; D unclear. The V gene lost 2 bases and the J gene lost 1 base, with 6 bases spanning the gap. The CDR3 totals 13 residues. Germline V gives CDR1 SGHRS, CDR2 YFSETQ. The CDR3 DNA reads TGCGCCAGCAGCTTAGAACAGAACACTGAAGCTTTCTTT. Protein product: CASSLEQNTEAFF.

The gene calls are TRBV14 and TRBJ2-6; 8 bases line up with TRBD1. V lost 5 bases and J lost 1; bases outside the gene matches: 10. Germline CDR1 is SGHDN and CDR2 is FVKESK. The CDR3 runs to 18 residues. DNA for the CDR3: TGTGCCAGCAGCTACAGGACAGGGTTAATATCTGGGGCCAACGTCCTGACTTTC. Protein product: CASSYRTGLISGANVLTF. Drawing the rest from reference TRBV14 and TRBJ2-6, the complete variable domain is EAGVTQFPSHSVIEKGQTVTLRCDPISGHDNLYWYRRVMGKEIKFLLHFVKESKQDESGMPNNRFLAERTGGTYSTLKVQPAELEDSGVYFCASSYRTGLISGANVLTFGAGSRLTVL.

Only a few counts were recorded for this clone. The CDR3 loop is CASSPSKRYEQYF. CDR3 DNA: TGTGCCAGCAGTCCGTCCAAGCGCTACGAGCAGTACTTC. The chain links TRBV28 to TRBJ2-7, with D unclear. Germline V gene lookup returns CDR1 MDHEN and CDR2 SYDVKM. V lost 5 bases to trimming and J lost 3 bases, with 11 bases between them. The CDR3 runs to 13 residues. Full variable domain (outside the CDR3, taken from reference TRBV28 and TRBJ2-7): DVKVTQSSRYLVKRTGEKVFLECVQDMDHENMFWYRQDPGLGLRLIYFSYDVKMKEKGDIPEGYSVSREKKERFSLILESASTNQTSMYLCASSPSKRYEQYFGPGTRLTVT.

The chain uses TRBV7-6 and TRBJ1-4; no reliable D call. The germline V gene has CDR1 SGHVS and CDR2 FNYEAQ. V shed 6 bases and J shed 6 bases, with 11 bases lying between them. The CDR3 is 13 residues long. As DNA, the CDR3 is TGTGCCAGCAGACCTGAACCGGATGAAAAACTGTTTTTT. This encodes CASRPEPDEKLFF.

The chain couples TRBV25-1 to TRBJ2-7, with D possibly being TRBD2 (5 bases). Germline V CDR1 and CDR2: MGHDK, SYGVNS. This CDR3 region has 14 residues. V lost 3 bases and J lost 0, with 9 bases in between. The CDR3 reads CASSEPGSSYEQYF. CDR3 sequence (DNA): TGTGCCAGCAGTGAGCCGGGGAGCTCCTACGAGCAGTACTTC.

This clone was detected only a few times. The chain links TRBV9 to TRBJ1-2; 7 bases fit TRBD1. V lost 1 base and J lost 0; bases outside the gene matches: 6. Per germline, CDR1 SGDLS and CDR2 YYNGEE. This CDR3 spans 16 amino acids. The CDR3 DNA is TGTGCCAGCAGCGTACAGGGGACAGTGACTAACTATGGCTACACCTTC. Translating gives CASSVQGTVTNYGYTF.

The J gene is TRBJ1-6, the V gene TRBV5-6; D may be TRBD1 (5 bases). Per germline, CDR1 SGHDT and CDR2 YYEEEE. CDR3 length equals 14 residues. The V end was cut by 2 bases, the J end by 7 bases, with 10 bases between. The CDR3 coding sequence is TGTGCCAGCAGCTTACAGGATACGAATTCACCCCTCCACTTT. Protein product: CASSLQDTNSPLHF.

This clone has just one count. V usage is TRBV6-5 and J usage is TRBJ1-6; TRBD1 might be the D (5 bases). This CDR3 contains 15 residues. V lost 6 bases and J 6 bases, leaving 15 bases between the germline ends. The germline V gene has CDR1 MNHEY and CDR2 SVGAGI. The chain's CDR3 is CASSPQWGGNSPLHF. The DNA for the CDR3 is TGTGCCAGCAGCCCTCAGTGGGGGGGTAATTCACCCCTCCACTTT.

The rearrangement links TRBV18 to TRBJ1-1; perhaps TRBD1 as D (5 bases). CDR3 length: 15 residues. Trimming pared 0 bases from V and 1 base from J, leaving 9 bases between. CDR1 and CDR2 (germline): KGHSH, LQKENI. The CDR3 DNA is TGTGCCAGCTCACCACCGAGGACACGGAACACTGAAGCTTTCTTT. Residues: CASSPPRTRNTEAFF.

The V call is TRBV5-1, the J call TRBJ2-5; TRBD1 is a possible D gene (6 bases). The assigned J gene may be wrong: the sequence end matches TRBJ2-7 better. Germline assignment: CDR1 SGHRS and CDR2 YFSETQ. The CDR3 is 13 residues long. CDR3 amino acids: CASSYNRVDEQYF. DNA of the CDR3: TGCGCCAGCAGCTATAACAGGGTCGACGAGCAGTACTTC.

V and J are TRBV27 and TRBJ2-1, with D maybe TRBD1 (5 bases). The V and J ends lost 3 bases and 5 bases respectively, with 14 bases between them. The V gene's germline CDR1 is MNHEY and CDR2 SMNVEV (reference sequence). CDR3 length equals 15 residues. Written as DNA, the CDR3 is TGTGCCAGCAGTTTTTGGCAGGGTGGAGACAATGAGCAGTTCTTC. Residues: CASSFWQGGDNEQFF.

This sequence joins TRBV2 and TRBJ2-1, with D possibly matching TRBD2 (6 bases). There are 15 residues in the CDR3. The germline V and J ends were trimmed by 0 bases and 6 bases, with 12 bases remaining between them. Germline CDR1 reads SNHLY; CDR2 reads FYNNEI. CDR3 nucleotides: TGTGCCAGCAGTGAAGCGCGGGGTCCATCCAATGAGCAGTTCTTC. Its translation is CASSEARGPSNEQFF. Variable domain in full (rest from reference TRBV2 and TRBJ2-1): EPEVTQTPSHQVTQMGQEVILRCVPISNHLYFYWYRQILGQKVEFLVSFYNNEISEKSEIFDDQFSVERPDGSNFTLKIRSTKLEDSAMYFCASSEARGPSNEQFFGPGTRLTVL.

The V call is TRBV28, the J call TRBJ1-2; a possible D gene is TRBD1 (6 bases). This CDR3 has 16 residues. Per the germline V gene, CDR1 is MDHEN and CDR2 is SYDVKM. The ends were cut back, 2 bases at V and 2 bases at J, with 15 bases in the middle. The CDR3 DNA is TGTGCCAGCAGTTTACGGGGGGCGCGGGTAAACTATGGCTACACCTTC. As protein: CASSLRGARVNYGYTF.

V is TRBV19 and J is TRBJ1-5, with TRBD1 matching over 8 bases. The CDR3 sequence is 14 residues long. V lost 2 bases to trimming and J lost 7 bases; unmatched junction nucleotides: 4. Germline loops: CDR1 LNHDA, CDR2 SQIVND (reference sequence). CDR3 sequence reads: CASSIRQGNQPQHF. CDR3 sequence (DNA): TGTGCCAGTAGTATAAGACAGGGGAACCAGCCCCAGCATTTT.